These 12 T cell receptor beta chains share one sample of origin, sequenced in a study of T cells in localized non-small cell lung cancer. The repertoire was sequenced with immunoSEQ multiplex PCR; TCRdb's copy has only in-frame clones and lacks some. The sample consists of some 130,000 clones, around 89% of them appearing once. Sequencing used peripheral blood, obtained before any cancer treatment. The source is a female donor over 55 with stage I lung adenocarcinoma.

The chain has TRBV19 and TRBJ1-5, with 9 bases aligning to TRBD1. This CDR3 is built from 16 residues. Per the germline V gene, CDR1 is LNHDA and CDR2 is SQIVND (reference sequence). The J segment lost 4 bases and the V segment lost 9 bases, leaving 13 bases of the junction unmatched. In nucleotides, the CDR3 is TGTGCCAGCAACCGACAGGGGGGGAGGGCAAATCAGCCCCAGCATTTT. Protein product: CASNRQGGRANQPQHF.

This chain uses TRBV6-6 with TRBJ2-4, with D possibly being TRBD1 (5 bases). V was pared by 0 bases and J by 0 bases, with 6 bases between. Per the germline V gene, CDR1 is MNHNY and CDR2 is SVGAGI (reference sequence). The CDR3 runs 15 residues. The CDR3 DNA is TGTGCCAGCAGTTACTCGGGGCTAGCCAAAAACATTCAGTACTTC. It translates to CASSYSGLAKNIQYF.

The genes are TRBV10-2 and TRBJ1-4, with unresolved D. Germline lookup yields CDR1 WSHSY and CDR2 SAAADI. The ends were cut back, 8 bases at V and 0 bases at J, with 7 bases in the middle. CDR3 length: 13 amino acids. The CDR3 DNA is TGCGCCAGCTGGACTGCAACTAATGAAAAACTGTTTTTT. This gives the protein CASWTATNEKLFF.

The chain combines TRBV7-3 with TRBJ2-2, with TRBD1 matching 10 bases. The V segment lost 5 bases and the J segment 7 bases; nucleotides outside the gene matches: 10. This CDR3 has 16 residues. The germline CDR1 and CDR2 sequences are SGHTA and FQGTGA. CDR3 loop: CASSDTGTGVRGELFF. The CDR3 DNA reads TGTGCCAGCAGCGATACCGGGACAGGGGTGCGCGGGGAGCTGTTTTTT.

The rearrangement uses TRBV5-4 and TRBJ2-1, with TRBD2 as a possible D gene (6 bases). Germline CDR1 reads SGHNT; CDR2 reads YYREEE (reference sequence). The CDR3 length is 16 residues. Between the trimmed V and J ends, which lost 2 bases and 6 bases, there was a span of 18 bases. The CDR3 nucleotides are TGTGCCAGCAGCTTTGGGGCGAGAGGGGACTCCAATGAGCAGTTCTTC. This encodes CASSFGARGDSNEQFF.

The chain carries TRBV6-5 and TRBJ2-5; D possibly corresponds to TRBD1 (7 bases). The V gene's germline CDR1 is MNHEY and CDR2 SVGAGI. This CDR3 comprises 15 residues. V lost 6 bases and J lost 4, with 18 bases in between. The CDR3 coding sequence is TGTGCCAGCAGCCGAGGGGGCGCGGAGGGAGAGACCCAGTACTTC. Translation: CASSRGGAEGETQYF.

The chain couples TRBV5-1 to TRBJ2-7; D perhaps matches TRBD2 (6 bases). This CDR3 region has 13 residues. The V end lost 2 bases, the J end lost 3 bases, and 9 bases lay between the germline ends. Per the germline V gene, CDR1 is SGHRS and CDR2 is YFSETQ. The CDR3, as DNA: TGCGCCAGCAGCTTCGGTAGCGGCTACGAGCAGTACTTC. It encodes CASSFGSGYEQYF.

In DNA, the CDR3 is TGTGCCAGCAGCTTACAGGAGAGCACCATATATTTT. Encoded protein: CASSLQESTIYF. V gene TRBV7-2 combines with J gene TRBJ1-3; no clear D gene. The CDR3 totals 12 residues. Germline V CDR1 and CDR2: SGHTA, FQGNSA. Trimming left V 2 bases short and J 9 bases short, with 8 bases between.

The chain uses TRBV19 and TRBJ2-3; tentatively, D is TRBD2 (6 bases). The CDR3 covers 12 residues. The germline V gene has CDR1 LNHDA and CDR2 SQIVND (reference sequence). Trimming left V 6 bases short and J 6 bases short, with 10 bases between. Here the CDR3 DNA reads TGTGCCAGTAGAAGTGGAGGGGATACGCAGTATTTT. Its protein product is CASRSGGDTQYF.

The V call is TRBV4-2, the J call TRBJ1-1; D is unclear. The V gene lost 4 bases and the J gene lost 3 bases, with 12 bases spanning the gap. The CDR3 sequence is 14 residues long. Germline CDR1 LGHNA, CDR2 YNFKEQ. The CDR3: CASSLKGRDTEAFF. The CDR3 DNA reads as TGTGCCAGCAGCCTAAAAGGGAGGGACACTGAAGCTTTCTTT.

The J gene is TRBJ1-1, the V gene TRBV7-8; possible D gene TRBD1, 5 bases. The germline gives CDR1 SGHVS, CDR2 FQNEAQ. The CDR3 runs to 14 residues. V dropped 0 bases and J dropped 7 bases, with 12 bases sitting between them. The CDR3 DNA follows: TGTGCCAGCAGCTTAGCTCCGGGGCAGGATGAAGCTTTCTTT. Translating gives CASSLAPGQDEAFF.

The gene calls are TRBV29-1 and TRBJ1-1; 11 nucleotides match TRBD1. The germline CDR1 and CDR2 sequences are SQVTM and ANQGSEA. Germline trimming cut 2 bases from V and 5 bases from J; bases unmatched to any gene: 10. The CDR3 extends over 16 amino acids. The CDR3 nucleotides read TGCAGCGTTGAAAATCCGGGACAGGGGGGAAAAACTGAAGCTTTCTTT. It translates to CSVENPGQGGKTEAFF.